This entry concerns a single T cell receptor beta chain. Generated by immunoSEQ multiplex PCR, the TCRdb table keeps only in-frame clones and is missing some. The sample contains approximately 230,000 clones, roughly nine tenths of which appear only once. These data belong to a study of blood T cell repertoires in COVID-19. Sequenced: peripheral blood. The receptor's source is a man younger than 35 with active or convalescent COVID-19.

The CDR3 loop reads CASSLGGNSYNEQFF. DNA of the CDR3: TGTGCCAGCAGCTTAGGCGGTAACTCCTACAATGAGCAGTTCTTC. The chain combines TRBV7-2 with TRBJ2-1, with D unclear. Trimming took off 1 base at V and 0 bases at J, with 7 bases between the two ends. The CDR3 loop spans 15 amino acids. Germline values: CDR1 SGHTA, CDR2 FQGNSA.